This is a list of T cell receptor beta chains from one sample in a study of blood T cell repertoires in COVID-19. Profiling relied on immunoSEQ multiplex PCR, and the TCRdb table lists in-frame clones only, not all of them. This table has approximately 200,000 clones, about 88% appearing once. Material: peripheral blood. The origin of the receptors is a man aged 25-40 years with acute or convalescent COVID-19. Both conserved end residues are part of each CDR3. A D gene is named only where the DNA matches it firmly. The size field is filled for only some rows; it gives once, few, many or a size class.

clone_size j_call v_call d_call cdr3_nt cdr3_aa
. TRBJ2-2 TRBV6-8 TRBD2 TGTGCTAGCGGGGGGGCTGGCACCGGGGAGCTGTTTTTT CASGGAGTGELFF
. TRBJ2-3 TRBV10-1 . TGCGCCACCCTGCTCTGGGGGCGCGGGACAGATACGCAGTATTTT CATLLWGRGTDTQYF
. TRBJ2-7 TRBV9 TRBD2 TGTGCCAGCAGCGTAGGCGGGGGGCTCCTAACCTACGAGCAGTACTTC CASSVGGGLLTYEQYF
. TRBJ1-3 TRBV29-1 . TGCAGCGTTGCAAGGGAGTACGGAAACACCATATATTTT CSVAREYGNTIYF
. TRBJ1-5 TRBV28 . TGTGCCAGCAGCGGAAGGCGGGTAACTAATCAGCCCCAGCATTTT CASSGRRVTNQPQHF
. TRBJ1-1 TRBV6-5 . TGTGCCAGCAGTTACTCGGCAGGGAGGACGAACACTGAAGCTTTCTTT CASSYSAGRTNTEAFF
. TRBJ1-3 TRBV5-4 . TGTGCCAGCAGCCACCCCAGCTCTGGAAACACCATATATTTT CASSHPSSGNTIYF
. TRBJ1-1 TRBV5-1 . TGCGCCAGCAGCTTGGGGGCAGTTTTAAGATCTGAAGCTTTCTTT CASSLGAVLRSEAFF
. TRBJ1-6 TRBV27 . TGTGCCAGCAGCCGTTCCGGGTTCGATAATTCACCCCTCCACTTT CASSRSGFDNSPLHF
. TRBJ1-3 TRBV5-1 . TGCGCCACCCGTCCAGGGTCCTCTGGAAACACCATATATTTT CATRPGSSGNTIYF
. TRBJ1-5 TRBV5-3 . TGTGCCAGAAGCGGGAATAACCGACTAAGCAATCAGCCCCAGCATTTT CARSGNNRLSNQPQHF
few TRBJ1-6 TRBV7-9 TRBD1 TGTGCCAGCAGCGCCGAGGGGGCGCAGTCACCCCTCCACTTT CASSAEGAQSPLHF
. TRBJ2-2 TRBV19 . TGTGCCAGTACCTTCACCGGGGAGCTGTTTTTT CASTFTGELFF
. TRBJ1-4 TRBV4-1 TRBD1 TGCGCCAGCAGCCAATCGGGGACAGGGACAACTAATGAAAAACTGTTTTTT CASSQSGTGTTNEKLFF
. TRBJ2-2 TRBV27 TRBD1 TGTGCCAGCAGTGTATACGGGACAGGGTTTTCCGGGGAGCTGTTTTTT CASSVYGTGFSGELFF
. TRBJ1-2 TRBV27 TRBD1 TGTGCCAGCAGGCAGGGGGGCGCATATGGCTACACCTTC CASRQGGAYGYTF
once TRBJ1-4 TRBV25-1 . TGTGCCAGCAGAGAAACAGGCCCAACTAATGAAAAACTGTTTTTT CASRETGPTNEKLFF
. TRBJ1-2 TRBV5-1 . TGCGCCAGCAGCTTGGTGGACGGGGGAAGGAATGGCTACACCTTC CASSLVDGGRNGYTF
. TRBJ2-1 TRBV24-1 TRBD2 TGTGCCACCAGTGATTCTAGCGGGGGGGCTTATGAGCAGTTCTTC CATSDSSGGAYEQFF
. TRBJ1-3 TRBV10-2 . TGCGCCAGCAGTGAGCCCAGAAACACCATATATTTT CASSEPRNTIYF
. TRBJ1-5 TRBV9 . TGTGCCAGCAGCGTAGATCAGGGCCAGCCCCAGCATTTT CASSVDQGQPQHF
. TRBJ1-4 TRBV5-4 . TGTGCCAGCAGCTTCTGGGGGGGAGACGGATTTAGTGTTTTT CASSFWGGDGFSVF
. TRBJ1-1 TRBV28 TRBD1 TGTGCCAGCAGTACAGGGGGCGCGGGGGATGAAGCTTTCTTT CASSTGGAGDEAFF
. TRBJ1-1 TRBV29-1 TRBD1 TGCAGCGCTGGATCAGGACAGGTGAACACTGAAGCTTTCTTT CSAGSGQVNTEAFF
. TRBJ2-7 TRBV4-1 TRBD1 TGCGCCAGCAGCATCCGGGACAGAGACTACGAGCAGTACTTC CASSIRDRDYEQYF
once TRBJ2-7 TRBV2 TRBD2 TGTGCCAGCAGCATACTAGCGGGAGGGCCTGGCGAGCAGTACTTC CASSILAGGPGEQYF
. TRBJ1-5 TRBV9 . TGTGCCAGCAGCCCAACTTATAGCAATCAGCCCCAGCATTTT CASSPTYSNQPQHF
. TRBJ2-5 TRBV14 . TGTGCCAGCAGCCAAAACCGGGGCCTGGAGGGAGAGACCCAGTACTTC CASSQNRGLEGETQYF
. TRBJ2-1 TRBV28 . TGTGCCAGTAACGACTACTCCTACAATGAGCAGTTCTTC CASNDYSYNEQFF
. TRBJ2-3 TRBV19 TRBD1 TGTGCCAGTAGTGCTACAAGGACAGGTTTCACAGATACGCAGTATTTT CASSATRTGFTDTQYF
. TRBJ2-1 TRBV29-1 TRBD2 TGCAGCGTTGAAGAACAGCTAGCGGTAAATGAGCAGTTCTTC CSVEEQLAVNEQFF
. TRBJ1-5 TRBV4-1 TRBD1 TGCGCCAGCAGCCAGGGGACAGTCAGCAATCAGCCCCAGCATTTT CASSQGTVSNQPQHF
. TRBJ1-1 TRBV18 . TGTGCCAGCTCACCCGACATACCCGGTGGAGCTTTCTTT CASSPDIPGGAFF
few TRBJ2-7 TRBV5-1 . TGCGCCAGCAGCGCCGGGACACTGACCTACGAGCAGTACTTC CASSAGTLTYEQYF
. TRBJ2-7 TRBV20-1 . TGCAGTGCTAGAGCGGGAGTCGAGCAGTACTTC CSARAGVEQYF
. TRBJ1-3 TRBV5-4 . TGTGCCAGCAGTTTGGACGGAGGGTTTAGCGACACCATATATTTT CASSLDGGFSDTIYF
few TRBJ1-1 TRBV27 . TGTGCCAGCAGTTTCTCCGGACCCCCCGGGGTAGCTTTCTTT CASSFSGPPGVAFF
. TRBJ2-1 TRBV7-9 TRBD1 TGTGCCAGCAGCATAGGGACAGGGGGCATCGATGAGCAGTTCTTC CASSIGTGGIDEQFF
. TRBJ2-1 TRBV15 . TGTGCCACCAGCAGAGCTCCGCTTCGCGCGGGGCAATTTGAGCAGTTCTTC CATSRAPLRAGQFEQFF
. TRBJ2-1 TRBV21-1 . TGTGCCAGCAGCAAAGTACTAGCTACGCAGTTCTTC CASSKVLATQFF
. TRBJ1-4 TRBV5-1 . TGCGCCAGCAGCTTGGATCGAGGAGCCGAAAAACTGTTTTTT CASSLDRGAEKLFF
. TRBJ1-2 TRBV2 TRBD1 TGTGCCAGCAGCACACCCCAGACAGGGGGCGGCTACACCTTC CASSTPQTGGGYTF
. TRBJ2-1 TRBV5-1 . TGCGCCAGCAGCCTATTTGGACTGTACAATGAGCAGTTCTTC CASSLFGLYNEQFF
. TRBJ1-1 TRBV5-1 . TGCGCCAGCAGCTTGGCAGGGGCCACTGAAGCTTTCTTT CASSLAGATEAFF
. TRBJ1-2 TRBV5-1 TRBD1 TGCGCCAGCAGCTTGGAGCACAGGGGGCATGGCTACACCTTC CASSLEHRGHGYTF